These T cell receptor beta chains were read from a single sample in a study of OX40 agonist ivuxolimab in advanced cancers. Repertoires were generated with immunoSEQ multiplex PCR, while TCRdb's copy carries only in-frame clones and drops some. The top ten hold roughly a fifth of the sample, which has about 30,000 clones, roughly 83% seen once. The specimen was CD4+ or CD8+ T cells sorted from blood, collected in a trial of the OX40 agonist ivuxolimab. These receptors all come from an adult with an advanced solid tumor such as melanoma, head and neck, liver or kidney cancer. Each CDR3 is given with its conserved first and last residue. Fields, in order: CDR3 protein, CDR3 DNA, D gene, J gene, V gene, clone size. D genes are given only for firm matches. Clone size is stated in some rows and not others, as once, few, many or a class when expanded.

cdr3_aa: CASSLVGSQETQYF
cdr3_nt: TGTGCCAGCAGCTTAGTCGGGTCTCAAGAGACCCAGTACTTC
d_call: .
j_call: TRBJ2-5
v_call: TRBV7-2
clone_size: .

cdr3_aa: CASSSYRASYEQYF
cdr3_nt: TGTGCCAGCAGCTCCTACAGGGCTTCCTACGAGCAGTACTTC
d_call: .
j_call: TRBJ2-7
v_call: TRBV28
clone_size: .

cdr3_aa: CAWSIGGPHYEQYF
cdr3_nt: TGTGCCTGGAGTATCGGAGGACCCCACTACGAGCAGTACTTC
d_call: .
j_call: TRBJ2-7
v_call: TRBV30
clone_size: .

cdr3_aa: CASSSRGGRYTF
cdr3_nt: TGTGCCAGCAGTTCCCGGGGAGGGCGGTACACCTTC
d_call: .
j_call: TRBJ1-2
v_call: TRBV27
clone_size: .

cdr3_aa: CASSSSRVSTDTQYF
cdr3_nt: TGTGCCAGCAGTTCTTCTCGGGTGAGCACAGATACGCAGTATTTT
d_call: .
j_call: TRBJ2-3
v_call: TRBV27
clone_size: .

cdr3_aa: CASSERDYDTDTQYF
cdr3_nt: TGTGCCAGCAGTGAAAGGGACTATGACACAGATACGCAGTATTTT
d_call: TRBD2
j_call: TRBJ2-3
v_call: TRBV6-1
clone_size: .

cdr3_aa: CASSPGTRVYEQYF
cdr3_nt: TGTGCCAGCAGCCCCGGGACTCGGGTCTACGAGCAGTACTTC
d_call: .
j_call: TRBJ2-7
v_call: TRBV9
clone_size: once

cdr3_aa: CASRNSGTGATDTQYF
cdr3_nt: TGTGCCAGCAGAAACTCCGGGACAGGGGCAACAGATACGCAGTATTTT
d_call: TRBD1
j_call: TRBJ2-3
v_call: TRBV6-6
clone_size: .

cdr3_aa: CASSLFSPGSYNSPLHF
cdr3_nt: TGTGCCAGCAGTTTATTTTCTCCGGGGTCCTATAATTCACCCCTCCACTTT
d_call: .
j_call: TRBJ1-6
v_call: TRBV28
clone_size: few

cdr3_aa: CASSPGTGRGGTDTQYF
cdr3_nt: TGCGCCAGCAGCCCCGGGACAGGGAGAGGGGGCACAGATACGCAGTATTTT
d_call: TRBD1
j_call: TRBJ2-3
v_call: TRBV4-3
clone_size: .

cdr3_aa: CASSLYPVPNTEAFF
cdr3_nt: TGTGCCAGCAGCTTATATCCAGTCCCGAACACTGAAGCTTTCTTT
d_call: .
j_call: TRBJ1-1
v_call: TRBV7-3
clone_size: .

cdr3_aa: CAITGGGDSYEQYF
cdr3_nt: TGTGCCATCACTGGCGGGGGGGACTCCTACGAGCAGTACTTC
d_call: TRBD2
j_call: TRBJ2-7
v_call: TRBV10-3
clone_size: .

cdr3_aa: CASSPGWGNNEQFF
cdr3_nt: TGTGCCAGCAGCCCCGGTTGGGGGAACAATGAGCAGTTCTTC
d_call: .
j_call: TRBJ2-1
v_call: TRBV5-6
clone_size: .

cdr3_aa: CASSFFSSGEDTQYF
cdr3_nt: TGTGCCAGCAGTTTTTTTTCGTCAGGGGAGGATACGCAGTATTTT
d_call: .
j_call: TRBJ2-3
v_call: TRBV27
clone_size: once

cdr3_aa: CASSFSGMRPYGYTF
cdr3_nt: TGTGCCAGCAGTTTTAGTGGGATGCGACCCTATGGCTACACCTTC
d_call: .
j_call: TRBJ1-2
v_call: TRBV27
clone_size: once

cdr3_aa: CASSLVDGVTDTQYF
cdr3_nt: TGTGCCAGCAGTTTAGTTGATGGGGTAACAGATACGCAGTATTTT
d_call: .
j_call: TRBJ2-3
v_call: TRBV28
clone_size: .

cdr3_aa: CASSYRPGTSGYNEQFF
cdr3_nt: TGTGCCAGCAGCTACCGCCCCGGGACTAGCGGCTACAATGAGCAGTTCTTC
d_call: TRBD2
j_call: TRBJ2-1
v_call: TRBV7-6
clone_size: .

cdr3_aa: CSVLSGFQETQYF
cdr3_nt: TGCAGCGTTCTCAGTGGATTCCAAGAGACCCAGTACTTC
d_call: .
j_call: TRBJ2-5
v_call: TRBV29-1
clone_size: few

cdr3_aa: CAWSPTGDLIF
cdr3_nt: TGTGCCTGGAGTCCTACGGGGGACCTAATCTTC
d_call: .
j_call: TRBJ2-7
v_call: TRBV30
clone_size: .

cdr3_aa: CASSPMGGRDFYEQYF
cdr3_nt: TGTGCCAGCAGCCCGATGGGGGGACGGGACTTCTACGAGCAGTACTTC
d_call: .
j_call: TRBJ2-7
v_call: TRBV4-2
clone_size: .

cdr3_aa: CASSATANYGYTF
cdr3_nt: TGTGCCAGCAGTGCGACAGCTAACTATGGCTACACCTTC
d_call: .
j_call: TRBJ1-2
v_call: TRBV2
clone_size: .

cdr3_aa: CASSPRVMNTEAFF
cdr3_nt: TGTGCCAGCTCACCCAGAGTAATGAACACTGAAGCTTTCTTT
d_call: .
j_call: TRBJ1-1
v_call: TRBV18
clone_size: .

cdr3_aa: CASSFTGREQYF
cdr3_nt: TGTGCCAGCAGCTTCACAGGGCGAGAGCAGTACTTC
d_call: .
j_call: TRBJ2-7
v_call: TRBV5-6
clone_size: once

cdr3_aa: CASSQDSLVAGSSTDTQYF
cdr3_nt: TGCGCCAGCAGCCAAGATAGTTTGGTAGCGGGCTCTAGCACAGATACGCAGTATTTT
d_call: TRBD2
j_call: TRBJ2-3
v_call: TRBV4-3
clone_size: .

cdr3_aa: CASSPVGEGPNEQFF
cdr3_nt: TGTGCCAGCAGCCCAGTGGGGGAGGGACCGAATGAGCAGTTCTTC
d_call: TRBD2
j_call: TRBJ2-1
v_call: TRBV7-3
clone_size: .

cdr3_aa: CASSPGPRTAGEQYF
cdr3_nt: TGTGCCAGCAGCCCCGGCCCGAGGACGGCAGGGGAGCAGTACTTC
d_call: .
j_call: TRBJ2-7
v_call: TRBV9
clone_size: .

cdr3_aa: CASSLGRDYEQYF
cdr3_nt: TGTGCCAGCAGCCTCGGACGGGACTACGAGCAGTACTTC
d_call: .
j_call: TRBJ2-7
v_call: TRBV11-2
clone_size: large

cdr3_aa: CAISESAGGRTDTQYF
cdr3_nt: TGTGCCATCAGTGAGTCGGCAGGAGGGAGGACAGATACGCAGTATTTT
d_call: .
j_call: TRBJ2-3
v_call: TRBV10-3
clone_size: .

cdr3_aa: CASSVRDGEWPGELFF
cdr3_nt: TGCGCCAGCAGCGTCCGGGACGGCGAATGGCCCGGGGAGCTGTTTTTT
d_call: .
j_call: TRBJ2-2
v_call: TRBV5-1
clone_size: .

cdr3_aa: CASSMRSASTDTQYF
cdr3_nt: TGTGCCAGCAGTATGAGGAGCGCTAGCACAGATACGCAGTATTTT
d_call: .
j_call: TRBJ2-3
v_call: TRBV2
clone_size: .

cdr3_aa: CATSTVDTGPTDTQYF
cdr3_nt: TGTGCCACCAGCACAGTCGATACAGGGCCCACAGATACGCAGTATTTT
d_call: .
j_call: TRBJ2-3
v_call: TRBV15
clone_size: .

cdr3_aa: CASGVEGTHATNEKLFF
cdr3_nt: TGTGCCAGCGGGGTTGAGGGGACCCATGCAACTAATGAAAAACTGTTTTTT
d_call: .
j_call: TRBJ1-4
v_call: TRBV2
clone_size: once

cdr3_aa: CASSPTGQIETQYF
cdr3_nt: TGTGCCAGCAGCCCTACCGGACAGATTGAGACCCAGTACTTC
d_call: .
j_call: TRBJ2-5
v_call: TRBV7-2
clone_size: .

cdr3_aa: CASSQDRSTDTQYF
cdr3_nt: TGCGCCAGCAGCCAAGATCGGAGCACAGATACGCAGTATTTT
d_call: .
j_call: TRBJ2-3
v_call: TRBV4-3
clone_size: .

cdr3_aa: CASSTALSSSYEQYF
cdr3_nt: TGTGCCAGTAGTACCGCGCTCTCGAGCTCCTACGAGCAGTACTTC
d_call: .
j_call: TRBJ2-7
v_call: TRBV19
clone_size: few

cdr3_aa: CATSEPDRAGGTDTQYF
cdr3_nt: TGTGCCACCAGCGAACCTGATCGAGCGGGGGGCACAGATACGCAGTATTTT
d_call: TRBD2
j_call: TRBJ2-3
v_call: TRBV15
clone_size: .

cdr3_aa: CASSVDGSSYEQYF
cdr3_nt: TGTGCCAGCAGCGTAGACGGTAGCTCCTACGAGCAGTACTTC
d_call: .
j_call: TRBJ2-7
v_call: TRBV9
clone_size: .

cdr3_aa: CASSLVADEAFF
cdr3_nt: TGTGCCAGCAGCTTAGTAGCCGATGAAGCTTTCTTT
d_call: .
j_call: TRBJ1-1
v_call: TRBV11-2
clone_size: .

cdr3_aa: CASSSGTGYYYGYTF
cdr3_nt: TGTGCCAGCAGCTCCGGGACAGGGTATTACTATGGCTACACCTTC
d_call: TRBD1
j_call: TRBJ1-2
v_call: TRBV5-6
clone_size: .

cdr3_aa: CASSPGTGGQETQYF
cdr3_nt: TGCGCCAGCAGCCCCGGGACAGGGGGACAAGAGACCCAGTACTTC
d_call: TRBD1
j_call: TRBJ2-5
v_call: TRBV4-1
clone_size: .

cdr3_aa: CASSGLGLAGGELFF
cdr3_nt: TGTGCCAGCAGTGGCCTAGGTCTAGCTGGCGGGGAGCTGTTTTTT
d_call: .
j_call: TRBJ2-2
v_call: TRBV28
clone_size: .

cdr3_aa: CASSYRRSYEQYF
cdr3_nt: TGTGCCAGCAGTTACCGCAGGTCTTACGAGCAGTACTTC
d_call: .
j_call: TRBJ2-7
v_call: TRBV6-5
clone_size: .

cdr3_aa: CASSGAGQGGNEQFF
cdr3_nt: TGTGCCAGCAGCGGGGCGGGACAGGGTGGTAATGAGCAGTTCTTC
d_call: TRBD1
j_call: TRBJ2-1
v_call: TRBV9
clone_size: few

cdr3_aa: CASSLGAGGGYNEQFF
cdr3_nt: TGTGCCAGCAGCTTAGGGGCGGGAGGAGGGTACAATGAGCAGTTCTTC
d_call: TRBD2
j_call: TRBJ2-1
v_call: TRBV11-1
clone_size: .

cdr3_aa: CASSLPGHLNEQFF
cdr3_nt: TGTGCCAGTAGTCTTCCGGGACACCTCAATGAGCAGTTCTTC
d_call: .
j_call: TRBJ2-1
v_call: TRBV19
clone_size: .

cdr3_aa: CASSLSQGGNTIYF
cdr3_nt: TGTGCCAGCAGTTTGAGCCAGGGTGGAAACACCATATATTTT
d_call: .
j_call: TRBJ1-3
v_call: TRBV28
clone_size: .

cdr3_aa: CASSLAEGGYGYTF
cdr3_nt: TGTGCCAGCAGCCTGGCGGAGGGCGGCTATGGCTACACCTTC
d_call: .
j_call: TRBJ1-2
v_call: TRBV27
clone_size: few

cdr3_aa: CASSFGTSGRGGYF
cdr3_nt: TGTGCCAGCAGCTTCGGGACTAGCGGGAGGGGAGGGTACTTC
d_call: TRBD2
j_call: TRBJ2-7
v_call: TRBV5-6
clone_size: .

cdr3_aa: CASSLRTGGAQFEKLFF
cdr3_nt: TGTGCCAGCAGCTTACGGACAGGGGGCGCGCAGTTTGAAAAACTGTTTTTT
d_call: TRBD1
j_call: TRBJ1-4
v_call: TRBV13
clone_size: few

cdr3_aa: CASSGDGSYEQYF
cdr3_nt: TGTGCCAGCAGTGGGGACGGCTCCTACGAGCAGTACTTC
d_call: .
j_call: TRBJ2-7
v_call: TRBV2
clone_size: .

cdr3_aa: CASSREVRYNEQFF
cdr3_nt: TGTGCCAGCAGCCGGGAAGTTAGATACAATGAGCAGTTCTTC
d_call: .
j_call: TRBJ2-1
v_call: TRBV11-2
clone_size: .

cdr3_aa: CASSPSGTNPIYNEQFF
cdr3_nt: TGTGCCAGCAGCCCTAGCGGGACCAACCCGATTTACAATGAGCAGTTCTTC
d_call: TRBD2
j_call: TRBJ2-1
v_call: TRBV5-6
clone_size: .

cdr3_aa: CASSWEGQGGETQYF
cdr3_nt: TGTGCCAGCAGCTGGGAGGGACAGGGGGGAGAGACCCAGTACTTC
d_call: TRBD1
j_call: TRBJ2-5
v_call: TRBV11-2
clone_size: .

cdr3_aa: CASSTGGNQETQYF
cdr3_nt: TGTGCCAGCAGCACCGGTGGGAACCAAGAGACCCAGTACTTC
d_call: .
j_call: TRBJ2-5
v_call: TRBV27
clone_size: .